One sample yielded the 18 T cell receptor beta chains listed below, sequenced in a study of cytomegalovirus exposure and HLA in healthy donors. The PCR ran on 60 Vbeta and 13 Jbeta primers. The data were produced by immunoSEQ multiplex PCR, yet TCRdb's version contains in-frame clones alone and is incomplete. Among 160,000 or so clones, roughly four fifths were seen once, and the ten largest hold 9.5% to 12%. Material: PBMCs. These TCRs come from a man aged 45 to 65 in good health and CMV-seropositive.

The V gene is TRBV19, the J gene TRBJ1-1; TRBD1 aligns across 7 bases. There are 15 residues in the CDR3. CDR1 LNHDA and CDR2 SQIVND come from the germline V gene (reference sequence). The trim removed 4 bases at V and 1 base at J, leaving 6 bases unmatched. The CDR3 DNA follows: TGTGCCAGTAGTACCCGGGACAGAGGGAACACTGAAGCTTTCTTT. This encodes CASSTRDRGNTEAFF.

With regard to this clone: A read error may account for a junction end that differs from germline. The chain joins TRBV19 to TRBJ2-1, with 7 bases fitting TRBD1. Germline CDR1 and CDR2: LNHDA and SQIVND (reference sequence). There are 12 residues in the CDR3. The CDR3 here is CVSSRGLNEQFF. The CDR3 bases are TGTGTCAGTAGTAGGGGGCTCAATGAGCAGTTCTTC.

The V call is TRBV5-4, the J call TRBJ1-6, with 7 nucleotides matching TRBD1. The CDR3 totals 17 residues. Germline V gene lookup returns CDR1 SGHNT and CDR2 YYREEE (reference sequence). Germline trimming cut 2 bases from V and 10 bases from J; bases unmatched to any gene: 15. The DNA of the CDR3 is TGTGCCAGCAGCTTTAACAGGGGCGCGTCTATGGACTCACCCCTCCACTTT. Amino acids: CASSFNRGASMDSPLHF.

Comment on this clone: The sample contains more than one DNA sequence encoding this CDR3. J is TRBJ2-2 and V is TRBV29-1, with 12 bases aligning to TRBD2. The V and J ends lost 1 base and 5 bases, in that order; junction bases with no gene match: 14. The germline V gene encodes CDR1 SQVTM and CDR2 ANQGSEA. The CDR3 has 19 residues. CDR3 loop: CSVEGTTKTSGSVTGELFF. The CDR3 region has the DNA TGCAGCGTTGAAGGTACCACAAAGACTAGCGGGAGTGTGACCGGGGAGCTGTTTTTT.

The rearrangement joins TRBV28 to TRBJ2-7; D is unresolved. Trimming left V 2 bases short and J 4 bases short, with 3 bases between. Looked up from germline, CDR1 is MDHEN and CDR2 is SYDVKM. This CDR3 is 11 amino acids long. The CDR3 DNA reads TGTGCCAGCAGTTTAACATACGAGCAGTACTTC. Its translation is CASSLTYEQYF.

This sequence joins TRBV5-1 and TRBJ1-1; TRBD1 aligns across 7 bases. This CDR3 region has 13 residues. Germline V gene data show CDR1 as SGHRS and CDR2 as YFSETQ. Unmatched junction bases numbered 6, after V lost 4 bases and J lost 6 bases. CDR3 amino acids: CASSLQGVAEAFF. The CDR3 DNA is TGCGCCAGCAGCCTTCAGGGGGTGGCTGAAGCTTTCTTT.

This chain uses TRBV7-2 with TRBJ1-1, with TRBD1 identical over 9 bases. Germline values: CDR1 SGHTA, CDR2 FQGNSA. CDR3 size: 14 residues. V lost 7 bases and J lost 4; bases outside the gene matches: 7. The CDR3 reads CASTNRGLGTEAFF. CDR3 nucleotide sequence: TGTGCCAGCACCAACAGGGGGCTGGGCACTGAAGCTTTCTTT.

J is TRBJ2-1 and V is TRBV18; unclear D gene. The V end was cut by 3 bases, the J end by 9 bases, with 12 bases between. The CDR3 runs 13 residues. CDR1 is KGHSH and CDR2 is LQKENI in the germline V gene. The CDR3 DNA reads TGTGCCAGCTCACCCATCGAGAGAGGTGAGCAGTTCTTC. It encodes CASSPIERGEQFF.

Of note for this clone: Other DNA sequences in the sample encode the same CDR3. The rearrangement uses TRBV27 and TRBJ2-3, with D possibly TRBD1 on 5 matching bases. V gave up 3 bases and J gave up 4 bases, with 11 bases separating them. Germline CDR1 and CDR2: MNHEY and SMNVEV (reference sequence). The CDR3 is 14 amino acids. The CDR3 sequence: CASSFQGGSDTQYF. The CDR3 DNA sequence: TGTGCCAGCAGTTTTCAGGGTGGGTCAGATACGCAGTATTTT.

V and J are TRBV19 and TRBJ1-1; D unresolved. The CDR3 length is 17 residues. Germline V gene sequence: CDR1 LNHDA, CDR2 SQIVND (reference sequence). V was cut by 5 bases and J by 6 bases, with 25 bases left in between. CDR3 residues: CASSPRRRIINRAEAFF. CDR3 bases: TGTGCCAGTAGTCCCCGTCGAAGAATTATAAATCGCGCTGAAGCTTTCTTT.

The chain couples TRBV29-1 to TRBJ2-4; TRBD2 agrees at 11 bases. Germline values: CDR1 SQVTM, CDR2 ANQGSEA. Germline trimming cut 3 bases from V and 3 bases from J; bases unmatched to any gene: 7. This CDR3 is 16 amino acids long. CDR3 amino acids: CSVDLAGGYGKNIQYF. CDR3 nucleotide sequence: TGCAGCGTTGATTTAGCGGGAGGGTACGGCAAAAACATTCAGTACTTC.

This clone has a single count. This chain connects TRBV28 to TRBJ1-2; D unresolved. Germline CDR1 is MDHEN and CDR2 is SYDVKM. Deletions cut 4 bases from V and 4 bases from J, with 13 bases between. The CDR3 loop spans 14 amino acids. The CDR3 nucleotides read TGTGCCAGCAGTTCCCCCGTGACGGGCTATGGCTACACCTTC. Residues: CASSSPVTGYGYTF.

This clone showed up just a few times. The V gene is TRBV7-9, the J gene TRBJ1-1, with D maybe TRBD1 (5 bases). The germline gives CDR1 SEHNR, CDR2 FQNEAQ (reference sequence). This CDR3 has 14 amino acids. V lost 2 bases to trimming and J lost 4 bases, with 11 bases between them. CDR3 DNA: TGTGCCAGCAGCTTACAGGGCGTCGGCACTGAAGCTTTCTTT. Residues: CASSLQGVGTEAFF.

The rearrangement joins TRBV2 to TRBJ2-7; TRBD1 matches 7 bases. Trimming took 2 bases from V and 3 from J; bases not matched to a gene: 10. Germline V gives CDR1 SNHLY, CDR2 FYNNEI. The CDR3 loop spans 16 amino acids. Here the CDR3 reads CASSESWQGDIYEQYF. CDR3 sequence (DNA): TGTGCCAGCAGTGAAAGCTGGCAGGGGGATATCTACGAGCAGTACTTC.

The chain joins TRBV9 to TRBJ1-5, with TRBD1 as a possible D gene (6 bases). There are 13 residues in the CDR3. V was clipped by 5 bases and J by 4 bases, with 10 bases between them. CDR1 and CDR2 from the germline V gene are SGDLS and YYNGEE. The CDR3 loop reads CASSPGVNQPQHF. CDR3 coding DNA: TGTGCCAGCAGTCCAGGGGTTAATCAGCCCCAGCATTTT. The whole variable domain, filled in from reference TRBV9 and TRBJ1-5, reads DSGVTQTPKHLITATGQRVTLRCSPRSGDLSVYWYQQSLDQGLQFLIQYYNGEERAKGNILERFSAQQFPDLHSELNLSSLELGDSALYFCASSPGVNQPQHFGDGTRLSIL.

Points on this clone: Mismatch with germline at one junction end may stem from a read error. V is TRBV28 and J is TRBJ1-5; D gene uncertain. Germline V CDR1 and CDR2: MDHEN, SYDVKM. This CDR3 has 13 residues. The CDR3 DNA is TGTGCCGGCAGCCGGGATAGCAATCAGCCCCAGCATTTT. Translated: CAGSRDSNQPQHF.

The CDR3 bases are TGTGCCAGCACCTCACCGCGAAGCCAAGAGACCCAGTACTTC. Translation: CASTSPRSQETQYF. The V and J genes are TRBV28 and TRBJ2-5; no clear D. The V end was cut by 7 bases, the J end by 1 base, with 13 bases between. CDR3 length: 14 amino acids. The germline gives CDR1 MDHEN, CDR2 SYDVKM.

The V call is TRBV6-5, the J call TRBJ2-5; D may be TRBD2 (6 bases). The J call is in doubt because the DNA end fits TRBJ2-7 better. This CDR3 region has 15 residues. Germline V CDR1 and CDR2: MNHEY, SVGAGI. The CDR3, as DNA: TGTGCCAGCAGTTACCCGGACGCGGGAAGCCACGAGCAGTACTTC. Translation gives CASSYPDAGSHEQYF.